The TCR beta chain under discussion was sequenced for a study of CD8+CD57+ T cells in acquired aplastic anemia. Looking at the study overall: When averaged, DNA from sorted CD4+ and CD8+ cells came to 3.2 ug.

V was shortened by 5 bases and J by 7 bases, with 21 bases between the two germline ends. The germline V gene has CDR1 LNHDA and CDR2 SQIVND (reference sequence). This CDR3 region has 16 residues. About this clonotype: Antigen: not known.

Overall study findings and caveats: In common between the patients and the controls were some 28 CD8+ CDR3 sequences.

By flow cytometry, patients selected for sequencing had shown an expansion of CD8+CD57+ cells. TCR beta VDJ and CDR3 profiles were obtained from a genomic DNA template. TCRdb re-called the reads with MiXCR, one entry per CDR3 protein. The table has about 98,000 distinct CDR3 sequences, around 70% seen once. The specimen sequenced was sorted CD4+, CD8+, or CD8+CD57+ T cells (not recorded which) from PBMCs. This receptor was obtained from a human donor with aplastic anemia. This sequence joins TRBV19 and TRBJ1-5, with TRBD1 as a possible D gene (5 bases). The CDR3 protein is CASSDHRGGSGQPQHF. For the CDR3, the DNA is TGTGCCAGTAGTGACCACCGCGGGGGATCGGGGCAGCCCCAGCATTTT.